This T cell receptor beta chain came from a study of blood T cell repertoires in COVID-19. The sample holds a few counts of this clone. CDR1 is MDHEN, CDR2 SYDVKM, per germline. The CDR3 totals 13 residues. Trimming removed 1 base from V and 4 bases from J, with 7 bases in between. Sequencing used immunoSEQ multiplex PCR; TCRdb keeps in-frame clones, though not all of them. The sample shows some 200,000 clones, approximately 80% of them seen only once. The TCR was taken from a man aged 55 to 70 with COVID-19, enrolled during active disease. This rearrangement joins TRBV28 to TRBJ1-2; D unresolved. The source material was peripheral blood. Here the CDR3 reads CASSLSVIYGYTF. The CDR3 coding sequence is TGTGCCAGCAGTTTATCTGTAATCTATGGCTACACCTTC.